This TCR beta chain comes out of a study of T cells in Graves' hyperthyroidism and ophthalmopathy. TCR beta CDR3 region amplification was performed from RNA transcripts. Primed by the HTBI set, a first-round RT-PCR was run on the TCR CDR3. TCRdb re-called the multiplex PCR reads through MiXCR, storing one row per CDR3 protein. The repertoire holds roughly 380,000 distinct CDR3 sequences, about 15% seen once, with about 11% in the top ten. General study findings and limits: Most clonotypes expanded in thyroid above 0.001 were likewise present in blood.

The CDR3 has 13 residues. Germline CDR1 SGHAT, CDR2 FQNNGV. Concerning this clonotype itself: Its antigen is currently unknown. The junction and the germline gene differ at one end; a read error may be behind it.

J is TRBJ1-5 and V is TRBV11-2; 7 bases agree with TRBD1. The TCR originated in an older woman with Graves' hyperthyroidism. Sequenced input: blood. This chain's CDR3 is CAGSLEWGQPQHF. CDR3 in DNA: TGTGCCGGCAGCTTAGAATGGGGACAGCCCCAGCATTTC. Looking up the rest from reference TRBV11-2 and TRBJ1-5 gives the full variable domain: EAGVAQSPRYKIIEKRQSVAFWCNPISGHATLYWYQQILGQGPKLLIQFQNNGVVDDSQLPKDRFSAERLKGVDSTLKIQPAKLEDSAVYLCAGSLEWGQPQHFGDGTRLSIL.